What follows are 15 T cell receptor beta chains derived from one specimen sequenced in a study of shared clonotypes between healthy human individuals. Assay: immunoSEQ multiplex PCR; the TCRdb copy retains only in-frame clones and omits some. The data contain 2 million to 2.5 million clones, over 85% of them singletons. The sequencing input was naive CD4+ T cells from PBMCs. As for subset: CD45RA+ positively selected. These receptors were obtained from a man aged 18 to 30 in good health. Some clones in this sample may be carry-over from other donors' samples.

The gene calls are TRBV5-1 and TRBJ2-1; 7 bases agree with TRBD2. This CDR3 region has 16 residues. Germline V lookup: CDR1 SGHRS, CDR2 YFSETQ. Trimming took 0 bases from V and 4 from J; bases not matched to a gene: 7. CDR3 loop: CASSLDTGGRYNEQFF. DNA for the CDR3: TGCGCCAGCAGCTTGGATACTGGCGGGAGATACAATGAGCAGTTCTTC.

This chain connects TRBV5-4 to TRBJ2-3, with a possible D match to TRBD1 (6 bases). V lost 5 bases and J 0 bases, leaving 16 bases between the germline ends. Germline V gene sequence: CDR1 SGHNT, CDR2 YYREEE (reference sequence). The CDR3 totals 16 residues. The chain's CDR3 is CASRNQGRASTDTQYF. In DNA form, the CDR3 reads TGTGCCAGCAGGAACCAGGGGCGTGCTAGCACAGATACGCAGTATTTT.

As for this clone: The sample has other DNA sequences that encode this CDR3 too. The chain is built from TRBV7-2 and TRBJ1-5, with a weak D call TRBD1 (5 bases). V gave up 1 base and J gave up 5 bases, with 12 bases separating them. The CDR3 has 15 residues. The germline V gene has CDR1 SGHTA and CDR2 FQGNSA. Here the CDR3 DNA reads TGTGCCAGCAGCTTAGGAGCCAGGGTCGATCAGCCCCAGCATTTT. Protein: CASSLGARVDQPQHF.

The rearrangement joins TRBV5-4 to TRBJ2-1; D is unresolved. Looked up from germline, CDR1 is SGHNT and CDR2 is YYREEE (reference sequence). CDR3 length: 15 amino acids. V lost 2 bases, J lost 0 bases, and 9 bases lay in between. CDR3 sequence: CASSFSGRSYNEQFF. The CDR3 region has the DNA TGTGCCAGCAGCTTTTCCGGCCGCTCCTACAATGAGCAGTTCTTC.

This sequence joins TRBV7-2 and TRBJ2-2; TRBD1 matches 9 bases. The V and J ends lost 2 bases and 7 bases, in that order; junction bases with no gene match: 2. Germline CDR1 reads SGHTA; CDR2 reads FQGNSA. CDR3 length equals 14 residues. The CDR3 region is CASSLRDRDGELFF. The CDR3 coding sequence is TGTGCCAGCAGCTTAAGGGACAGGGACGGGGAGCTGTTTTTT.

The gene calls are TRBV28 and TRBJ2-5; TRBD2 aligns across 14 bases. Germline trimming cut 5 bases from V and 3 bases from J; bases unmatched to any gene: 5. CDR3 length: 16 residues. In germline, CDR1 is MDHEN, CDR2 SYDVKM. The CDR3 region has the DNA TGTGCCAGCAGTCCGCGGGGACTAGCGGGAGAAGAGACCCAGTACTTC. Translation: CASSPRGLAGEETQYF.

The V gene is TRBV28, the J gene TRBJ1-2, with 10 positions matching TRBD1. Trimming took 4 bases from V and 7 from J; bases not matched to a gene: 9. Per germline, CDR1 MDHEN and CDR2 SYDVKM. CDR3 length equals 15 residues. The CDR3 bases are TGTGCCAGCAGTTATGGACAGGGGGGGACGGTTGGCTACACCTTC. Amino acid sequence: CASSYGQGGTVGYTF.

The V gene is TRBV28, the J gene TRBJ1-5, with 9 positions matching TRBD1. J lost 6 bases, V lost 3 bases, and 9 bases had no gene match. CDR1 is MDHEN, CDR2 SYDVKM, per germline. The CDR3 contains 16 residues. The CDR3, as DNA: TGTGCCAGCAGTTTCCTCACAGGGGGCGCGAGTCAGCCCCAGCATTTT. Protein sequence: CASSFLTGGASQPQHF.

This sequence joins TRBV6-1 and TRBJ2-2; D not resolved. Per germline, CDR1 MNHNS and CDR2 SASEGT. Trimming stripped 6 bases from V and 6 bases from J, with 11 bases between. This CDR3 has 13 residues. The DNA of the CDR3 is TGTGCCAGCAGGAGCCTGAGCGCCGGGGAGCTGTTTTTT. Residues: CASRSLSAGELFF.

The gene calls are TRBV5-1 and TRBJ2-1, with 10 bases lining up with TRBD2. CDR3 length: 15 residues. Looked up from germline, CDR1 is SGHRS and CDR2 is YFSETQ. J gave up 4 bases and V 3 bases, and 4 bases lay outside the gene matches. The DNA for the CDR3 is TGCGCCAGCAGCTCCCCGGGACTAGCGTACAATGAGCAGTTCTTC. The encoded protein is CASSSPGLAYNEQFF.

J is TRBJ2-1 and V is TRBV7-8; 11 positions match TRBD2. CDR3 length: 16 amino acids. The V gene's germline CDR1 is SGHVS and CDR2 FQNEAQ. With V trimmed by 7 bases and J by 9 bases, 14 bases remained unmatched. CDR3 sequence: CASTDSGRAFGSEQFF. The CDR3 DNA follows: TGTGCCAGCACGGATAGCGGGAGGGCCTTTGGAAGTGAGCAGTTCTTC.

The J gene is TRBJ2-3, the V gene TRBV9, with 11 bases matching TRBD1. V was clipped by 5 bases and J by 1 base; unmatched bases: 3. The CDR3 runs 15 residues. Germline CDR1 is SGDLS and CDR2 is YYNGEE. The chain's CDR3 is CASRPGQGGTDTQYF. CDR3 nucleotide sequence: TGTGCCAGCAGGCCGGGACAGGGGGGCACAGATACGCAGTATTTT.

The rearrangement uses TRBV2 and TRBJ2-7; D is perhaps TRBD2 (5 bases). Germline assignment: CDR1 SNHLY and CDR2 FYNNEI. V lost 8 bases and J lost 4, with 9 bases in between. The CDR3 length is 11 residues. DNA of the CDR3: TGTGCCAGCGGGAGCGGTTACGAGCAGTACTTC. Translation: CASGSGYEQYF.

This clone appeared a single time. This chain's CDR3 is CASSSRDNYGYTF. The CDR3 DNA reads as TGTGCCAGCAGCTCCAGAGATAACTATGGCTACACCTTC. J is TRBJ1-2 and V is TRBV6-6; no clear D gene. V dropped 6 bases and J dropped 1 base, with 9 bases sitting between them. This CDR3 has 13 amino acids. The germline gives CDR1 MNHNY, CDR2 SVGAGI (reference sequence).

The chain is built from TRBV6-1 and TRBJ1-5; D perhaps matches TRBD1 (5 bases). Looked up from germline, CDR1 is MNHNS and CDR2 is SASEGT. Trimming pared 4 bases from V and 4 bases from J, leaving 8 bases between. CDR3 length equals 13 residues. The CDR3 nucleotides read TGTGCCAGCAGTGCGGGGGTAAATCAGCCCCAGCATTTT. Amino acids: CASSAGVNQPQHF.